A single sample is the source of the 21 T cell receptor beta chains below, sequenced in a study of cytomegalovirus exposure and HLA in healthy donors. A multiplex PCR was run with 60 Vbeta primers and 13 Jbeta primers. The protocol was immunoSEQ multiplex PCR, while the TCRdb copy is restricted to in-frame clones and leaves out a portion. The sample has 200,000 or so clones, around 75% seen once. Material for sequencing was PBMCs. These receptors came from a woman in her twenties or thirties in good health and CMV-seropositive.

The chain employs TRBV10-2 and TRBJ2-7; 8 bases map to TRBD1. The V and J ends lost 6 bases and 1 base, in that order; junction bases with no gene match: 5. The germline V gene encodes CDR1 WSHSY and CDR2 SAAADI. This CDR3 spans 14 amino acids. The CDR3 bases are TGCGCCAGCAGGGGGTGGGACAGGTCCTACGAGCAGTACTTC. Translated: CASRGWDRSYEQYF.

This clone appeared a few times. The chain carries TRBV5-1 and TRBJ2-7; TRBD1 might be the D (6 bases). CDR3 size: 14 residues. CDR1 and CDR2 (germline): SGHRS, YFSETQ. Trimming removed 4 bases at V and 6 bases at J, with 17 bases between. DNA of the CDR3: TGCGCCAGCAGCCGAACGTTGGGGGCCGTCGAGCAGTACTTC. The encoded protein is CASSRTLGAVEQYF.

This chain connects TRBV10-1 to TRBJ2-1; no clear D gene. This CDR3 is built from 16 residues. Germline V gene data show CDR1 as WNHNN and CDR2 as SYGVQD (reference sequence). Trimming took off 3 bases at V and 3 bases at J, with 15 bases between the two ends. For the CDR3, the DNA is TGCGCCAGCAGTGAAGCCCCCGTCACCCTCTACAATGAGCAGTTCTTC. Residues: CASSEAPVTLYNEQFF.

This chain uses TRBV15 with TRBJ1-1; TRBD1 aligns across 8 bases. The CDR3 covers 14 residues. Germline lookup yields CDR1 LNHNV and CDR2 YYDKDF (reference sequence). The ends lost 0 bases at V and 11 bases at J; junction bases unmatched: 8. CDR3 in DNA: TGTGCCACCAGCAGAGATCAGGGGGCTAGTTTGGCTTTCTTT. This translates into CATSRDQGASLAFF. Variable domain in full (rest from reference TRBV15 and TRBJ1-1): DAMVIQNPRYQVTQFGKPVTLSCSQTLNHNVMYWYQQKSSQAPKLLFHYYDKDFNNEADTPDNFQSRRPNTSFCFLDIRSPGLGDTAMYLCATSRDQGASLAFFGQGTRLTVV.

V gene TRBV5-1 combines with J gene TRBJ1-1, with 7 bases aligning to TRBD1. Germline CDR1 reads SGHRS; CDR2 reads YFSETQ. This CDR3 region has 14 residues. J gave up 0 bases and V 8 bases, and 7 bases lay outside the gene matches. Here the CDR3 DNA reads TGCGCCAGTTACGACAGGGCTATGAACACTGAAGCTTTCTTT. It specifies CASYDRAMNTEAFF.

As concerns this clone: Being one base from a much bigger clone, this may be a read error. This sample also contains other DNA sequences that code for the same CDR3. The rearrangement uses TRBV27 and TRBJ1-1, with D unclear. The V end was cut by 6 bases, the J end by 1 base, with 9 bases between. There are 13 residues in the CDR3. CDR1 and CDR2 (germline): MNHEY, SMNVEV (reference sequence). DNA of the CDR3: TGTGCCAGCAGCTACAGAGAGAACACTGAAGCTTTCTTT. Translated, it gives CASSYRENTEAFF.

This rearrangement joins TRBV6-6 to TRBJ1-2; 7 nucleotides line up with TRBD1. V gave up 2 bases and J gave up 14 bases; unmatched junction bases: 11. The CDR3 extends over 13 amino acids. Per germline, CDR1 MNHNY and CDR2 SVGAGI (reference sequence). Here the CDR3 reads CASSYPPGTAETF. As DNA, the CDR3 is TGTGCCAGCAGTTACCCCCCGGGGACAGCGGAAACCTTC.

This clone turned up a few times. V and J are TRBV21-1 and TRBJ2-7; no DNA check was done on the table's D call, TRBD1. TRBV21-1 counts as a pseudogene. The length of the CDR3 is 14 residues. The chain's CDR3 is CASSIPTWGQSDYF. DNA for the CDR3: TGTGCCAGCAGCATACCAACATGGGGACAAAGTGACTACTTC.

The CDR3 DNA follows: TGCGCCAGCAGCCCTTACCGGGACAGGGGCGAACATACGCAGTATTTT. Translating it yields CASSPYRDRGEHTQYF. V gene TRBV5-1 combines with J gene TRBJ2-3, with 10 bases fitting TRBD1. J gave up 7 bases and V 4 bases, and 12 bases lay outside the gene matches. This CDR3 contains 16 residues. Germline assignment: CDR1 SGHRS and CDR2 YFSETQ.

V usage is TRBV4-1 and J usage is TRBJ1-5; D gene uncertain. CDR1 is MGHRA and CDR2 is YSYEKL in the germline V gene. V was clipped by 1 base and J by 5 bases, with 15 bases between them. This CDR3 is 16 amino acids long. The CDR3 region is CASSQGGSGYYQPQHF. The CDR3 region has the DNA TGCGCCAGCAGCCAAGGAGGCAGCGGGTACTATCAGCCCCAGCATTTT.

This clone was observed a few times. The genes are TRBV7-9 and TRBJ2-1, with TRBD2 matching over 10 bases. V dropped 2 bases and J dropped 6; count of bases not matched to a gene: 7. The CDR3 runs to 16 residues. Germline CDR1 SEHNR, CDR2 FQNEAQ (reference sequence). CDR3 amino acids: CASSLPSGSTANEQFF. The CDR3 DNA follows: TGTGCCAGCAGCTTACCTAGCGGGAGCACGGCCAATGAGCAGTTCTTC.

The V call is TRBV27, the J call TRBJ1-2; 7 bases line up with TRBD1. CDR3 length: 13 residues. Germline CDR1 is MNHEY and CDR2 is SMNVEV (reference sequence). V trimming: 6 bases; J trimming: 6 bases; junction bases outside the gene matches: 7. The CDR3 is CASRMTGSNGYTF. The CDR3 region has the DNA TGTGCCAGCAGAATGACAGGGTCGAATGGCTACACCTTC.

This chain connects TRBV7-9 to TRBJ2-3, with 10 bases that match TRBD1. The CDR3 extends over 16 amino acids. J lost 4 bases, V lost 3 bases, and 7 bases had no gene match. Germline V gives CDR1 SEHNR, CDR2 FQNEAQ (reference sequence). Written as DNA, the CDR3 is TGTGCCAGCAGCTTGCCAAGACAGGGGGCCCCAGATACGCAGTATTTT. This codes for CASSLPRQGAPDTQYF.

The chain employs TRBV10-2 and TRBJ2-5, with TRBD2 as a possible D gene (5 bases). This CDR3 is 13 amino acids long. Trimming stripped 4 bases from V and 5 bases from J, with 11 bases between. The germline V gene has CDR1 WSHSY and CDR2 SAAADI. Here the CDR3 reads CASSVIARETQYF. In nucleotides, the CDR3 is TGCGCCAGCAGTGTGATAGCGAGGGAGACCCAGTACTTC.

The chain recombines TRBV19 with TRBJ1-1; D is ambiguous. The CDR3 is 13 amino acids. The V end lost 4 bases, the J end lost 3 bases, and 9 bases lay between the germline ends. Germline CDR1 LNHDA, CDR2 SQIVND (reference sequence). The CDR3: CASSNKGDTEAFF. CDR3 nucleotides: TGTGCCAGTAGTAACAAGGGAGACACTGAAGCTTTCTTT.

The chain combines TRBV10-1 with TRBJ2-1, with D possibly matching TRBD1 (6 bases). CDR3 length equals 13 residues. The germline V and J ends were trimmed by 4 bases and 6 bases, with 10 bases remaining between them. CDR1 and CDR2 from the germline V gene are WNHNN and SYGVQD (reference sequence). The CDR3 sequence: CASSGDRLNEQFF. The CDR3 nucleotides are TGCGCCAGCAGTGGAGACAGGCTCAATGAGCAGTTCTTC.

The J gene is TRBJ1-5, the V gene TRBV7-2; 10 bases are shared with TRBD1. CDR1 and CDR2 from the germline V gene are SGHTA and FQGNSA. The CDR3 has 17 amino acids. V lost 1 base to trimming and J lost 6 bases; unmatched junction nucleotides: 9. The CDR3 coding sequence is TGTGCCAGCAGCTTAGGACAGGGGGCGTCCGGGGCTCAGCCCCAGCATTTT. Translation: CASSLGQGASGAQPQHF.

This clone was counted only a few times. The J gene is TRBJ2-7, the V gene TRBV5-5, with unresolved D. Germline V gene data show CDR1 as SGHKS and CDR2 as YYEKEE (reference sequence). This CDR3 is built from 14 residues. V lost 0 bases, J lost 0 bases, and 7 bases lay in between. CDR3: CASSLGPASYEQYF. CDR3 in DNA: TGTGCCAGCAGCTTGGGGCCCGCCTCCTACGAGCAGTACTTC.

The CDR3 bases are TGTGCCAGCAGTTTAATGGGGGCTGGGGAGACCCAGTACTTC. This codes for CASSLMGAGETQYF. V gene TRBV28 combines with J gene TRBJ2-5; D is possibly TRBD1 (6 bases). V lost 2 bases and J lost 5, with 12 bases in between. Germline lookup yields CDR1 MDHEN and CDR2 SYDVKM. This CDR3 is 14 amino acids long.

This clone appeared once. The CDR3 is CASSRGQPQHF. CDR3 bases: TGTGCCAGCAGTCGGGGTCAGCCCCAGCATTTT. The chain links TRBV28 to TRBJ1-5; no clear D. Trimming removed 5 bases from V and 6 bases from J, with 5 bases in between. Germline V gives CDR1 MDHEN, CDR2 SYDVKM. The CDR3 contains 11 residues.

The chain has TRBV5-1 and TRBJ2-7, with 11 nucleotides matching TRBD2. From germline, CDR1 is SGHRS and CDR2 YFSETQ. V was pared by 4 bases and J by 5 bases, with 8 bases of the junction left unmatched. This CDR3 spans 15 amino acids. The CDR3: CASSHRGLAENEQYF. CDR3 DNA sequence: TGCGCCAGCAGCCACCGGGGACTAGCGGAGAACGAGCAGTACTTC.